A few counts support the clone carrying this TCR beta chain. In the source study's methods: Reference gene primer amplification yielded estimated nucleated cell counts. Only in-frame clones appear in the TCRdb table, and some are missing; sequencing was by immunoSEQ multiplex PCR. V, J and clone size are taken as reported in that table, and D and trimming were inferred from the DNA itself. This sample has roughly 300,000 clones, with 70% to 90% found just once. The sample belongs to a study of blood T cell repertoires in COVID-19. Study in general: The origin of the acute and convalescent COVID-19 samples was the United States, Italy and Spain. PBMCs, B-cell-depleted T cells, or T cells provided the cDNA or gDNA that made up the material.

The CDR3 is 15 amino acids. V lost 0 bases and J lost 6, with 10 bases in between. Germline V gene data show CDR1 as SGDLS and CDR2 as YYNGEE. The rearrangement links TRBV9 to TRBJ1-6, with D possibly being TRBD1 (6 bases). The sequenced sample consisted of peripheral blood. The sequence was obtained from a man younger than 30 with active or convalescent COVID-19. The CDR3, as DNA: TGTGCCAGCAGCGTAGTGGGGGCCCCTAATTCACCCCTCCACTTT. As protein: CASSVVGAPNSPLHF.